The sequence of this T cell receptor (beta chain) was determined in a study of T cell clonotyping in hematopoietic cell transplantation. Regarding the study as a whole: Broader posttransplant TCR repertoire diversity was predicted by graft donor and pretransplant recipient Inverse Simpson Index values. Pathologically expanded recipient clonotypes increased progressively from day 30 to day 180 as diversity fell. Few recipient clonotypes overlapped donors; over 97% were de novo at given depth. No sorting was done, leaving CD4 and CD8 contributions mixed.

The ends were cut back, 5 bases at V and 7 bases at J, with 15 bases in the middle. This CDR3 contains 13 residues. Germline V CDR1 and CDR2: MNHEY, SMNVEV (reference sequence). Notes on this clone: Its antigen remains unidentified.

Only in-frame clones appear in the TCRdb table, and some are missing; sequencing was by immunoSEQ multiplex PCR. The profile covers more than 55,000 clones, with roughly 94% appearing a single time and 1.5% to 2% taken by the ten largest. The sample taken for sequencing was peripheral blood mononuclear cells. The sequence was collected from a man aged 45-65 years in good health. Some clones in this sample may be carry-over from other donors' samples. This sequence joins TRBV27 and TRBJ2-7; D perhaps matches TRBD1 (6 bases). The CDR3: CASSSTGRTEQYF. For the CDR3, the DNA is TGTGCCAGCAGTAGCACAGGGCGCACTGAGCAGTACTTC.